These 3 T cell receptor beta chains originate from one sample sequenced in a study of T cells in localized non-small cell lung cancer. Sequenced by immunoSEQ multiplex PCR; TCRdb stores in-frame clones only, minus some. The sample contains more than 1,500 clones, roughly a quarter of which appear only once. The input for sequencing was normal lung tissue next to the tumor, taken before any cancer treatment. These receptors originate from a female donor aged 60 or older with stage II lung adenocarcinoma.

By frequency in the sample, this clone is large. The chain has TRBV11-3 and TRBJ1-1; D gene ambiguous. The CDR3 is made up of 14 amino acids. V gave up 5 bases and J gave up 1 base, with 11 bases separating them. CDR1 is SGHNT, CDR2 YENEEA, per germline. The CDR3 loop reads CASSPSPPNTEAFF. DNA of the CDR3: TGTGCCAGCAGCCCCAGTCCCCCGAACACTGAAGCTTTCTTT.

This clone was found a few times. The chain combines TRBV6-8 with TRBJ2-1, with D tentatively TRBD1 or TRBD2 (5 bases each). Germline CDR1 MNHGY, CDR2 SAAAGT. Trimming took off 0 bases at V and 3 bases at J, with 9 bases between the two ends. The CDR3 loop spans 15 amino acids. CDR3 loop: CASSYSGTVYNEQFF. The CDR3 DNA is TGTGCCAGCAGTTACTCGGGGACGGTCTACAATGAGCAGTTCTTC.

The chain recombines TRBV5-1 with TRBJ1-4, with D uncertain. The V and J ends lost 4 bases and 0 bases respectively, with 10 bases between them. CDR3 length equals 15 residues. Germline V CDR1 and CDR2: SGHRS, YFSETQ. The CDR3 spells CASSPGGSTNEKLFF. In nucleotides, the CDR3 is TGCGCCAGCAGCCCCGGAGGTTCAACTAATGAAAAACTGTTTTTT.